The TCR beta chain described here comes from a study of blood T cell repertoires in COVID-19. Whole-study context: Donors in the United States, Italy and Spain gave samples during acute or convalescent COVID-19. The cDNA or gDNA used as material had been derived from T cells, B-cell-depleted T cells, or PBMCs.

CDR3 length equals 14 residues. The V end lost 4 bases, the J end lost 3 bases, and 15 bases lay between the germline ends. CDR1 is SQVTM, CDR2 ANQGSEA, per germline. This table comes from immunoSEQ multiplex PCR, and its TCRdb copy is limited to in-frame clones, with some not included. The data show 340,000 or so clones, 80% to 90% seen once. This clone was observed a few times. The V call is TRBV29-1, the J call TRBJ1-2; tentatively, D is TRBD1 (5 bases). The receptor was isolated from a man aged 25-45 years with active or convalescent COVID-19. The sample comprised peripheral blood. CDR3 residues: CSVGFGGSDYGYTF. CDR3 sequence (DNA): TGCAGCGTTGGGTTCGGGGGGTCAGACTATGGCTACACCTTC.